This T cell receptor beta chain appears in the sequencing data of a study of blood T cells in healthy people across ages. Each donor had around 9.8 milliliters of peripheral blood drawn. J was trimmed by 4 bases and V by 5 bases; bases with no gene match: 3. The CDR3 contains 13 residues. Germline CDR1 LNHDA, CDR2 SQIVND (reference sequence). Primed by a sample-barcoded 5' primer and a J-beta primer mix, a second PCR proceeded for 7 to 11 cycles. The template-switch adaptor was a 5' adaptor with 12 random nucleotides. It tagged each cDNA molecule. MiXCR was run by TCRdb on the 5' RACE reads, yielding one entry per CDR3 protein. The table includes 550,000 to 800,000 distinct CDR3 sequences, about 30% detected once.

The sequencing sample was made of blood. This clonotype originated in a woman aged 80 or over in good health. The chain joins TRBV19 to TRBJ2-7; 9 nucleotides align to TRBD1. CDR3: CASSVGTGYEQYF. The CDR3 region has the DNA TGTGCCAGTAGTGTCGGGACAGGGTACGAGCAGTACTTC.